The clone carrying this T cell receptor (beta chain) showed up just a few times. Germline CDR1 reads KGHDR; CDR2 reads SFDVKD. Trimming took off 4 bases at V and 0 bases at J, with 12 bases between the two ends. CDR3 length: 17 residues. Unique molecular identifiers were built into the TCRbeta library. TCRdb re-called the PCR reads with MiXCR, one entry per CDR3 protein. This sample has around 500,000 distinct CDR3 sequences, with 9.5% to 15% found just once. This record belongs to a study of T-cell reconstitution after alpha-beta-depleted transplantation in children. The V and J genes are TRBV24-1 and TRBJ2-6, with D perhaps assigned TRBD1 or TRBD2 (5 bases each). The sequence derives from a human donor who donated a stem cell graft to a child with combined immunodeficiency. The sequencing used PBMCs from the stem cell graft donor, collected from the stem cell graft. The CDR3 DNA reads TGTGCCACCAGTGAAGGGGTAGGGAGCTCTGGGGCCAACGTCCTGACTTTC. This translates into CATSEGVGSSGANVLTF.